This TCR beta chain was found in a study of blood T cell repertoires in COVID-19. In the study overall: Whether acute or convalescent, the COVID-19 samples came from the United States, Italy and Spain.

The Seattle site enrolled patients during active infection and followed them longitudinally. In the study's own analysis: Estimation of nucleated cell counts was performed using reference gene primer amplification. Assay: immunoSEQ multiplex PCR; the TCRdb copy retains only in-frame clones and omits some. V and J calls plus clone size are reproduced from that table; the DNA served to infer D and trimming. Of some 71,000 clones detected, under 90% appear once; the ten largest clones hold roughly 15%. The sequence was obtained from a man aged 45-65 years with COVID-19, enrolled during active disease. Sample: peripheral blood.

The CDR3 nucleotides read TGTGCCAGCAGCATTACAGGGAATAATTCACCCCTCCACTTT. This encodes CASSITGNNSPLHF. The chain carries TRBV9 and TRBJ1-6; D possibly corresponds to TRBD1 (6 bases). The ends were cut back, 4 bases at V and 5 bases at J, with 10 bases in the middle. Per germline, CDR1 SGDLS and CDR2 YYNGEE. This CDR3 is built from 14 residues.